This T cell receptor (beta chain) was recovered during a study of shared clonotypes between healthy human individuals. Naive CD8 cells lacked CD45RO and underwent positive selection for CCR7, leaving out terminally differentiated effector memory CD45RA+ cells. Clones were sequenced by immunoSEQ multiplex PCR, and TCRdb holds only the in-frame ones, with some missing. Found here are 2 million to 2.5 million clones, roughly 95% of them singletons; the top ten hold 1% to 1.3%. Concerning this clone itself: At one boundary the junction diverges from the germline segment, which might be a read error.

The CDR3 covers 18 residues. CDR1 and CDR2 from the germline V gene are SSHAT and FNYEAQ (reference sequence). Material for sequencing was naive CD8+ T cells sorted from blood. This TCR derives from a man between 18 and 29 years old in good health. The V gene is TRBV7-7, the J gene TRBJ2-7; either TRBD1 or TRBD2 may fit D (6 bases each). The CDR3 reads CASSPTIEGGKETYEQYF. The CDR3, as DNA: TGTGCTAGCAGCCCGACCATAGAAGGGGGGAAGGAGACCTACGAGCAGTACTTC.